Sequencing of this T cell receptor (beta chain) was carried out in a study of blood T cell repertoires in COVID-19. Study as a whole: Acute-phase and convalescent COVID-19 samples originated in the United States, Italy and Spain. The analysed material was cDNA or gDNA that came from T cells, B-cell-depleted T cells, or PBMCs.

Germline V gene lookup returns CDR1 SGHTA and CDR2 FQGTGA. The V and J ends lost 4 bases and 1 base, in that order; junction bases with no gene match: 2. This CDR3 is 16 amino acids long. Original handling: Using reference gene primer amplification, nucleated cell counts were estimated. The repertoire was sequenced with immunoSEQ multiplex PCR; TCRdb's copy has only in-frame clones and lacks some. The V and J calls and clone size were taken over from that table, and D and trimming were inferred from the DNA. The table has fewer than 400,000 clones, roughly 85% seen once. The sequencing input was peripheral blood. The rearrangement uses TRBV7-3 and TRBJ2-3; 13 bases are shared with TRBD2. This TCR was recovered from a woman younger than 35 with acute or convalescent COVID-19. CDR3 sequence: CASSSGLAGGTDTQYF. CDR3 nucleotide sequence: TGTGCCAGCAGCTCCGGACTAGCGGGAGGCACAGATACGCAGTATTTT.